This T cell receptor (beta chain) is from a study of blood T cell repertoires in COVID-19. Method: immunoSEQ multiplex PCR; TCRdb's copy keeps in-frame clones and lacks some. The profile covers approximately 500,000 clones, with over 75% appearing a single time and roughly 3.2% taken by the ten largest. The CDR3 has 13 amino acids. Germline CDR1 is SNHLY and CDR2 is FYNNEI. Trimming left V 2 bases short and J 4 bases short, with 9 bases between. The V gene is TRBV2, the J gene TRBJ2-7; no firm D call. This receptor was identified in a human donor in a cohort sampled during active COVID-19. Sequenced sample: peripheral blood. The CDR3 bases are TGTGCCAGCAGTGAAAGAGAACGTTACGAGCAGTACTTC. It translates to CASSERERYEQYF. Drawing the rest from reference TRBV2 and TRBJ2-7, the complete variable domain is EPEVTQTPSHQVTQMGQEVILRCVPISNHLYFYWYRQILGQKVEFLVSFYNNEISEKSEIFDDQFSVERPDGSNFTLKIRSTKLEDSAMYFCASSERERYEQYFGPGTRLTVT.